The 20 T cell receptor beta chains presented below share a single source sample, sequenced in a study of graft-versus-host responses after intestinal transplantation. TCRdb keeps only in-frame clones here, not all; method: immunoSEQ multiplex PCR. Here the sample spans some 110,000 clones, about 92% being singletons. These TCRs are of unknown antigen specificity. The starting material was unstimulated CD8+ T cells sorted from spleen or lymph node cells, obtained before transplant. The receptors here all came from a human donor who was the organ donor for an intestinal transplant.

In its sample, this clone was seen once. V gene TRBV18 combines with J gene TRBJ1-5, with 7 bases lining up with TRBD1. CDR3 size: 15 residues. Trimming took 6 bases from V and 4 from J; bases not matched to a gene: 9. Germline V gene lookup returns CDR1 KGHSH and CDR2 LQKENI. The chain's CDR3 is CASSSAGTENQPQHF. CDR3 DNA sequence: TGTGCCAGCTCCTCGGCAGGGACAGAAAATCAGCCCCAGCATTTT.

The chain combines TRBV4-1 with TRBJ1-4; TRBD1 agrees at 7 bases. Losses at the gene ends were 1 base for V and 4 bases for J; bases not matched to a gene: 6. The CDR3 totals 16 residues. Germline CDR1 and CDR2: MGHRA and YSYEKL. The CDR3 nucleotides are TGCGCCAGCAGCCAAGCAGGACAGGTCAATAATGAAAAACTGTTTTTT. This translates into CASSQAGQVNNEKLFF.

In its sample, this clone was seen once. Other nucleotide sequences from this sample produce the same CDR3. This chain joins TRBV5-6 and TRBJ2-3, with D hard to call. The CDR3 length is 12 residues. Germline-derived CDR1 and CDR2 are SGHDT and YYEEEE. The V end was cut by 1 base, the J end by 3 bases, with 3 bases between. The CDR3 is CASSLSTDTQYF. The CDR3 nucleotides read TGTGCCAGCAGCTTGTCAACAGATACGCAGTATTTT.

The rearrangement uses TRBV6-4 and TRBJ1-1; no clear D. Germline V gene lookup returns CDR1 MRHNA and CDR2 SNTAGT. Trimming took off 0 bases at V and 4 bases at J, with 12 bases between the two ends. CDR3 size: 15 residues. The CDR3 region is CASSDSIGKSTEAFF. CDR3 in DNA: TGTGCCAGCAGTGACTCGATAGGGAAGAGCACTGAAGCTTTCTTT.

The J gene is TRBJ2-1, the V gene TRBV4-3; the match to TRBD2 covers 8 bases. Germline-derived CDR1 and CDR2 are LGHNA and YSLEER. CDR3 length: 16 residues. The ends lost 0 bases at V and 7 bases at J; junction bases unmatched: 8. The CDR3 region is CASSQETSGGWNEQFF. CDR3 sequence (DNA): TGCGCCAGCAGCCAAGAAACTAGCGGAGGTTGGAATGAGCAGTTCTTC.

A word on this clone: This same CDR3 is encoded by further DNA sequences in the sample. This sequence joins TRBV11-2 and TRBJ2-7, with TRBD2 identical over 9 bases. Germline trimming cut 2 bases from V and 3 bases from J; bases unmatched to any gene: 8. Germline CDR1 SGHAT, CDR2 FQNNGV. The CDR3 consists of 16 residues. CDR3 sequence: CASSLKAGGPGYEQYF. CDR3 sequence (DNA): TGTGCCAGCAGCTTAAAGGCGGGAGGGCCTGGCTACGAGCAGTACTTC.

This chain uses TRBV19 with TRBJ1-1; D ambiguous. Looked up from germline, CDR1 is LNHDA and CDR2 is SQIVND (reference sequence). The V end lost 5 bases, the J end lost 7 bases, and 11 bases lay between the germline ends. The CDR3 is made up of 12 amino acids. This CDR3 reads CASSDYGIEAFF. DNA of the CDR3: TGTGCCAGTAGTGACTACGGAATTGAAGCTTTCTTT.

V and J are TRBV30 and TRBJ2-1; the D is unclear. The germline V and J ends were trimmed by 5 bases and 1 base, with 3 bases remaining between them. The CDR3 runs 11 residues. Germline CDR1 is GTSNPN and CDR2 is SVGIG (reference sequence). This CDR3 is CAWASYNEQFF. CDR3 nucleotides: TGTGCCTGGGCGTCCTACAATGAGCAGTTCTTC.

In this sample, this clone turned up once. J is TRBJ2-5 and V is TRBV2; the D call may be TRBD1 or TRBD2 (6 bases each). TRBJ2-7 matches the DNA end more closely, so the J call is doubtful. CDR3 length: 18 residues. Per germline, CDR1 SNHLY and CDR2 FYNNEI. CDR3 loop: CASSEALPEGDITYEQYF. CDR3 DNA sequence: TGTGCCAGCAGTGAAGCGCTTCCGGAGGGGGACATCACCTACGAGCAGTACTTC.

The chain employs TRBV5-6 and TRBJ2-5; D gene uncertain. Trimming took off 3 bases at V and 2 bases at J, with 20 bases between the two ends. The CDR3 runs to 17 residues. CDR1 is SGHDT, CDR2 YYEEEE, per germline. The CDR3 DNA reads TGTGCCAGCAGCTCAGCAGGTGGAACAGTGAGACAAGAGACCCAGTACTTC. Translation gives CASSSAGGTVRQETQYF.

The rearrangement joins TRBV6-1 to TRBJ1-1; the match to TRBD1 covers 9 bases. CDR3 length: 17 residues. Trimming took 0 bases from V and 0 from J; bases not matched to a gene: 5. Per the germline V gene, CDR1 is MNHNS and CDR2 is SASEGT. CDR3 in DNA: TGTGCCAGCAGTGAAGCTCTGGACAGGGGTGTGAACACTGAAGCTTTCTTT. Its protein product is CASSEALDRGVNTEAFF.

CDR3 protein: CASSLGGVYEQYF. In DNA, the CDR3 is TGTGCCAGCAGTTTGGGGGGGGTCTACGAGCAGTACTTC. The V and J genes are TRBV28 and TRBJ2-7; 7 positions match TRBD2. The germline gives CDR1 MDHEN, CDR2 SYDVKM. The CDR3 loop spans 13 amino acids. Trimming removed 3 bases from V and 3 bases from J; junction bases left unmatched: 2. Combining the CDR3 with reference TRBV28 and TRBJ2-7 gives the whole variable domain DVKVTQSSRYLVKRTGEKVFLECVQDMDHENMFWYRQDPGLGLRLIYFSYDVKMKEKGDIPEGYSVSREKKERFSLILESASTNQTSMYLCASSLGGVYEQYFGPGTRLTVT.

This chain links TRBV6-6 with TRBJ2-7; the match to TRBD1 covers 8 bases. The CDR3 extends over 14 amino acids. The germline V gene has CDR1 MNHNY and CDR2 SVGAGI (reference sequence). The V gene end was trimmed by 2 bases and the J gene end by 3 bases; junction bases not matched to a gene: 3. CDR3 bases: TGTGCCAGCAGTTACCTGGACAGGGACTACGAGCAGTACTTC. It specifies CASSYLDRDYEQYF.

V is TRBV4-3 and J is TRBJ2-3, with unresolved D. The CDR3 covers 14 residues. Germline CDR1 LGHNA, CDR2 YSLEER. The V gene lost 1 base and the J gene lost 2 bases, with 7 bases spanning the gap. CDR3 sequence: CASSQARHTDTQYF. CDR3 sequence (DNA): TGCGCCAGCAGCCAAGCCCGACACACAGATACGCAGTATTTT.

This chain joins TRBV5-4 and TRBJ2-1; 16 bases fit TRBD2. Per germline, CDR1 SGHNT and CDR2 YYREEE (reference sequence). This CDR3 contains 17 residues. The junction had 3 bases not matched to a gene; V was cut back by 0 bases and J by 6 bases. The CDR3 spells CASSLEGLAGGGNEQFF. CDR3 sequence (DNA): TGTGCCAGCAGCTTGGAGGGACTAGCGGGAGGGGGCAATGAGCAGTTCTTC.

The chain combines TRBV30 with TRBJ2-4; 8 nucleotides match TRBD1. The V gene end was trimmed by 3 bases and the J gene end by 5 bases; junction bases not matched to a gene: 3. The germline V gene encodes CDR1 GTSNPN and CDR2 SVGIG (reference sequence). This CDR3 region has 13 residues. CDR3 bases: TGTGCCTGGAGCACAGGGGGGCAAAACATTCAGTACTTC. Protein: CAWSTGGQNIQYF.

CDR3 in amino acids: CASSQGSLQPQHF. The CDR3 DNA reads TGTGCCAGCAGCCAGGGGTCTCTTCAGCCCCAGCATTTT. The chain recombines TRBV6-5 with TRBJ1-5; a possible D gene is TRBD1 (6 bases). The V gene lost 6 bases and the J gene lost 6 bases, with 12 bases spanning the gap. This CDR3 has 13 amino acids. The germline CDR1 and CDR2 sequences are MNHEY and SVGAGI.

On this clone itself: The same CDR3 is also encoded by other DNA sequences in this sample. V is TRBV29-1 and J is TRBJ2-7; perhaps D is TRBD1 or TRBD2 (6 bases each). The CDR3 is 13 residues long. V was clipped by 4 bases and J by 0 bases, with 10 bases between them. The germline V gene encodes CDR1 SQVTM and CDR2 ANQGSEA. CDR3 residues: CSVAGGRSYEQYF. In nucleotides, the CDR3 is TGCAGCGTTGCTGGGGGGCGCTCCTACGAGCAGTACTTC.

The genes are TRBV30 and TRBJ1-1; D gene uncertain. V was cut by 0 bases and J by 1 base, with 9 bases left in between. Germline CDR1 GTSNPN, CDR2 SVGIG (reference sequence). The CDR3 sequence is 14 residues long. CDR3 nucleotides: TGTGCCTGGAGTGTATTTGAGGGGAACACTGAAGCTTTCTTT. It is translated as CAWSVFEGNTEAFF.

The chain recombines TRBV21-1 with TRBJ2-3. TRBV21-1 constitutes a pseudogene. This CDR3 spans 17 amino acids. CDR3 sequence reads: CASSNSYARGSTDTQYF. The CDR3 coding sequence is TGTGCCAGCAGCAACTCCTATGCGAGGGGAAGCACAGATACGCAGTATTTT.